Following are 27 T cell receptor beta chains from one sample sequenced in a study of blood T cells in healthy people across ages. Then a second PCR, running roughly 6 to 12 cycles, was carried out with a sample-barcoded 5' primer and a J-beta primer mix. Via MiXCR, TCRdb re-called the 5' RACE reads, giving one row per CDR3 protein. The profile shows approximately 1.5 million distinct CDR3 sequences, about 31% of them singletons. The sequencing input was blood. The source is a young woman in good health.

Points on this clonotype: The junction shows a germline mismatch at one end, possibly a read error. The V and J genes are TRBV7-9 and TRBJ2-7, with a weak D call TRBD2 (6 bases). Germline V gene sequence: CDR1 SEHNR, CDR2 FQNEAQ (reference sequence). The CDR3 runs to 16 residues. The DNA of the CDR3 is TGCGCCAGCAGCCTTGGGACTGGCGGGCCAGCCTACGAGCAGTACTTC. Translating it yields CASSLGTGGPAYEQYF.

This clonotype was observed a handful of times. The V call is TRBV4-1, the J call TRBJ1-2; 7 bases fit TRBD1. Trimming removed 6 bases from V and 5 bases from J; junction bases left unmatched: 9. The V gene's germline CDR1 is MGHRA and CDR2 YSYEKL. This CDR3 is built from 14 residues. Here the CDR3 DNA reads TGCGCCAGCAGACCCTTCACAGGGGTTTATGGCTACACCTTC. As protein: CASRPFTGVYGYTF.

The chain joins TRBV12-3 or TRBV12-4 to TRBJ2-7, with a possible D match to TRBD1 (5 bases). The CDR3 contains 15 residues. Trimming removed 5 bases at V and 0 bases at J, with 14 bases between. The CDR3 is CASSLRQSSSYEQYF. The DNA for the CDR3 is TGTGCCAGCAGTCTCCGACAGAGTAGCTCCTACGAGCAGTACTTC.

In DNA, the CDR3 is TGTGCCAGCAGCTTGGCCGGTCCAGGGTCCCATGGCTACACCTTC. Its protein is CASSLAGPGSHGYTF. This chain uses TRBV5-5 with TRBJ1-2; D is perhaps TRBD1 (5 bases). This CDR3 has 15 amino acids. Germline V gives CDR1 SGHKS, CDR2 YYEKEE (reference sequence). Deletions cut 0 bases from V and 6 bases from J, with 15 bases between.

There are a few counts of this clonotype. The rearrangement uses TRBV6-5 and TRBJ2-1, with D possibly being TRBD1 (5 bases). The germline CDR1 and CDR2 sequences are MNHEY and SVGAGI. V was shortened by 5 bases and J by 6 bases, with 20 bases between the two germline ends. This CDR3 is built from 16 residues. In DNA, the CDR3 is TGTGCCAGCAGTCGTCCAGGGCCCGATCAGCCCAATGAGCAGTTCTTC. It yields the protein CASSRPGPDQPNEQFF.

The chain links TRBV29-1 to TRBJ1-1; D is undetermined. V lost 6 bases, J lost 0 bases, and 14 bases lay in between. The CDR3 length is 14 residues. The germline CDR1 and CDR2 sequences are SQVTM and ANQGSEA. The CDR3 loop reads CSVERSSLNTEAFF. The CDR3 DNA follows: TGCAGCGTCGAAAGGAGCAGCCTGAACACTGAAGCTTTCTTT. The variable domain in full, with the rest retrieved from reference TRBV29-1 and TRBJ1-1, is SAVISQKPSRDICQRGTSLTIQCQVDSQVTMMFWYRQQPGQSLTLIATANQGSEATYESGFVIDKFPISRPNLTFSTLTVSNMSPEDSSIYLCSVERSSLNTEAFFGQGTRLTVV.

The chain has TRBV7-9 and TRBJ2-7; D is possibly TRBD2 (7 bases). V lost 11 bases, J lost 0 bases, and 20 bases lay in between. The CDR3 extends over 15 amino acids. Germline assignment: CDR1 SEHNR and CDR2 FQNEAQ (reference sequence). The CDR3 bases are TGTGCCGGCGTCCCGGCGGGGGCAAGCTCCTACGAGCAGTACTTC. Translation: CAGVPAGASSYEQYF.

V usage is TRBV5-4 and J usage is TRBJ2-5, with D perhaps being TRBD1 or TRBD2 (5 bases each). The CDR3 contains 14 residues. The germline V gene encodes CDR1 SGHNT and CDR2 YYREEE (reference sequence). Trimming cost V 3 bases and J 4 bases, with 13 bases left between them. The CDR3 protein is CASSSGRRIETQYF. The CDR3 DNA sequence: TGTGCCAGCAGCTCGGGACGTAGGATAGAGACCCAGTACTTC.

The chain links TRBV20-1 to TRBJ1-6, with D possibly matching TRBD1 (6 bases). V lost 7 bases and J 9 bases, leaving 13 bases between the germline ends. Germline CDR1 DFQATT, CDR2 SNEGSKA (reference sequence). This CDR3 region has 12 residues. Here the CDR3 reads CSGTGISSPLHF. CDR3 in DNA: TGCAGTGGCACAGGGATTAGTTCACCCCTCCACTTT.

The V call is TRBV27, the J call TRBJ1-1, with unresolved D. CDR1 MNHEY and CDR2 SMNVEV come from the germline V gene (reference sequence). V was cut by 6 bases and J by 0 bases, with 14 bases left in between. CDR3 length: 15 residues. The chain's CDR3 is CASSHSPTLNTEAFF. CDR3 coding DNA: TGTGCCAGCAGCCACAGTCCGACACTGAACACTGAAGCTTTCTTT.

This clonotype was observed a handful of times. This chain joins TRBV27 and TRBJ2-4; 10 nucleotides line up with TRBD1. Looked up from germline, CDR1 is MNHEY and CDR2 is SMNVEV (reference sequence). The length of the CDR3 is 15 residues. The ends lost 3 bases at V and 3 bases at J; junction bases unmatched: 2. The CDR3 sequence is CASSLDRGDKNIQYF. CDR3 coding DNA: TGTGCCAGCAGTTTGGACAGGGGGGACAAAAACATTCAGTACTTC.

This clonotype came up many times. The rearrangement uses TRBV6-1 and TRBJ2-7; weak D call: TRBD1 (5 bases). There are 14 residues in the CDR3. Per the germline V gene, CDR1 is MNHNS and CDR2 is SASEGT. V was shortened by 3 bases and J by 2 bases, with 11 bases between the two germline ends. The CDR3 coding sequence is TGTGCCAGCAGTGATACCGGACACCCCTACGAGCAGTACTTC. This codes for CASSDTGHPYEQYF.

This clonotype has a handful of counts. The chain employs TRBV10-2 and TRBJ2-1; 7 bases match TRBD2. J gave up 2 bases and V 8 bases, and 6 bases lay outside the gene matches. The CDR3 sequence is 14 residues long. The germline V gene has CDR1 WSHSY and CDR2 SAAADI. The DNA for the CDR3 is TGCGCCAGCCGAAGCGGGGAAACCTACAATGAGCAGTTCTTC. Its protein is CASRSGETYNEQFF.

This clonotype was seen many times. CDR3 bases: TGCAGTGCTGAACCATCCGGGACAGACACCTCCTACGAGCAGTACTTC. Protein product: CSAEPSGTDTSYEQYF. V usage is TRBV20-1 and J usage is TRBJ2-7; 7 bases line up with TRBD1. Germline V gives CDR1 DFQATT, CDR2 SNEGSKA (reference sequence). The CDR3 is 16 amino acids. With V trimmed by 5 bases and J by 0 bases, 13 bases remained unmatched.

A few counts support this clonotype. The CDR3 DNA sequence: TGTGCCAGCAGGAGCACTATCGGCTACGAGCAGTACTTC. It encodes CASRSTIGYEQYF. The V and J genes are TRBV2 and TRBJ2-7; D is uncertain. Germline CDR1 reads SNHLY; CDR2 reads FYNNEI. The CDR3 length is 13 residues. The ends were cut back, 6 bases at V and 3 bases at J, with 12 bases in the middle.

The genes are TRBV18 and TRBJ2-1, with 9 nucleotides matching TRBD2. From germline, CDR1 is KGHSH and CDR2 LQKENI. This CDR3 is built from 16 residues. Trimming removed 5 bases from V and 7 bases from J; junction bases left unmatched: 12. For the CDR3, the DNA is TGTGCCAGCTCAGTGACCGGGACTAGCCCCTCGAATGAGCAGTTCTTC. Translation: CASSVTGTSPSNEQFF.

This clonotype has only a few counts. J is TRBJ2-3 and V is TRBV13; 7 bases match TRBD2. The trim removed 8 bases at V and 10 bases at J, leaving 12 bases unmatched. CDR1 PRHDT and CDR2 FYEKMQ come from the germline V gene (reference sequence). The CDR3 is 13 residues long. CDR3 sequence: CASAMGGGDPQYF. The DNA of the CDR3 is TGTGCCAGCGCCATGGGGGGAGGGGATCCGCAGTATTTT. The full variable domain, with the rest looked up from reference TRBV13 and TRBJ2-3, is AAGVIQSPRHLIKEKRETATLKCYPIPRHDTVYWYQQGPGQDPQFLISFYEKMQSDKGSIPDRFSAQQFSDYHSELNMSSLELGDSALYFCASAMGGGDPQYFGPGTRLTVL.

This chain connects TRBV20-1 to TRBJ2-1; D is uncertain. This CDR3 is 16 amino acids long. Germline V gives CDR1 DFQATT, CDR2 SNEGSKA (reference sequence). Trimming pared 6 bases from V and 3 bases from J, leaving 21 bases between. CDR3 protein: CSAPFPGTNFYNEQFF. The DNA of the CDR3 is TGCAGTGCCCCCTTCCCCGGTACTAACTTCTACAATGAGCAGTTCTTC.

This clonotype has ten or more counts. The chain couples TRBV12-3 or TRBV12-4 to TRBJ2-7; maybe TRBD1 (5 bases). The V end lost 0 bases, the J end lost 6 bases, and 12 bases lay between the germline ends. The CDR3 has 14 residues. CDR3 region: CASSLALGASEQYF. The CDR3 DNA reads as TGTGCCAGCAGTTTAGCGCTTGGGGCGTCCGAGCAGTACTTC.

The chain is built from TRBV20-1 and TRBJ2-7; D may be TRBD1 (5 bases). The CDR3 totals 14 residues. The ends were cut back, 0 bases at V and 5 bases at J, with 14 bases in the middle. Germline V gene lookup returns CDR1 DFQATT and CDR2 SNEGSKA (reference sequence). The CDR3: CSARDPLRVNEQYF. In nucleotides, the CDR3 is TGCAGTGCTAGAGATCCCCTCAGGGTGAACGAGCAGTACTTC.

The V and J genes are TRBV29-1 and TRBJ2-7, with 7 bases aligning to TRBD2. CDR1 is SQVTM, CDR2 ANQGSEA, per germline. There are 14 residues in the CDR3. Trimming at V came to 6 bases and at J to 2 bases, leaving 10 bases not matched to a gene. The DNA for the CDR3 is TGCAGCGTGGGGGGATGGGGAGGGGCCTACGAGCAGTACTTC. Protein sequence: CSVGGWGGAYEQYF.

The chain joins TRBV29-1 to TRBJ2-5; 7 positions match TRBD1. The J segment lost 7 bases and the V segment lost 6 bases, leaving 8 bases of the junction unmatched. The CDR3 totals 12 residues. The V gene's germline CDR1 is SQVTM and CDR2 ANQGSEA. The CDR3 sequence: CSVTTGIGTQYF. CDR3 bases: TGCAGCGTCACGACAGGGATAGGGACCCAGTACTTC.

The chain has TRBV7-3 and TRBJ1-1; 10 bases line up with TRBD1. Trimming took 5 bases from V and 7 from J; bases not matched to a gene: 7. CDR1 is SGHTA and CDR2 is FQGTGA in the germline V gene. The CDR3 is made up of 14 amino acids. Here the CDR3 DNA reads TGTGCCAGCAGCCGTAAGGGACAGGGGAGTGAAGCTTTCTTT. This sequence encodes CASSRKGQGSEAFF.

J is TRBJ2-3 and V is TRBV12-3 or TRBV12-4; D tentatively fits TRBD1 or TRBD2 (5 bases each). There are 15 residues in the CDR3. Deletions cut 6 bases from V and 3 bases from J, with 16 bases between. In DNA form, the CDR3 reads TGTGCCAGCAGGTCCGAGGGCAGGGTAACAGATACGCAGTATTTT. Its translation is CASRSEGRVTDTQYF.

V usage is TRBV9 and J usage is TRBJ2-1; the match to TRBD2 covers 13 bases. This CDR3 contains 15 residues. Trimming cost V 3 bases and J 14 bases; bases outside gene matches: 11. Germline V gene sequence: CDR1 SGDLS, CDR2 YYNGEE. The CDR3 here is CASSAGLAGDSSEFF. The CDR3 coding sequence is TGTGCCAGCAGCGCTGGACTAGCGGGAGATTCGAGCGAGTTCTTC. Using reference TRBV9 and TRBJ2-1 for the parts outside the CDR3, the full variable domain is DSGVTQTPKHLITATGQRVTLRCSPRSGDLSVYWYQQSLDQGLQFLIQYYNGEERAKGNILERFSAQQFPDLHSELNLSSLELGDSALYFCASSAGLAGDSSEFFGPGTRLTVL.

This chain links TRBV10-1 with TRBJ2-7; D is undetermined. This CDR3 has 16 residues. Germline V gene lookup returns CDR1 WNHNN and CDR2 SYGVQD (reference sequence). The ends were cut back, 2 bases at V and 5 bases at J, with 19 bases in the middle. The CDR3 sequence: CASSERPGLTEDEQYF. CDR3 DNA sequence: TGCGCCAGCAGTGAGCGTCCCGGGCTGACCGAGGACGAGCAGTACTTC.

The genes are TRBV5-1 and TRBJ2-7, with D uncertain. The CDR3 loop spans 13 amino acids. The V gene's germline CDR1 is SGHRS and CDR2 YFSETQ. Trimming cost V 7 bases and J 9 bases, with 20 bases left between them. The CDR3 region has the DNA TGCGCCAGCGACCCTCGGGCCCAGAATTGGCAGTACTTC. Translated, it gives CASDPRAQNWQYF.